Sequencing of this T cell receptor beta chain was carried out in a study of blood T cell repertoires in COVID-19. About the study: The United States, Italy and Spain supplied acute and convalescent COVID-19 samples. T cells, B-cell-depleted T cells, or PBMCs provided the cDNA or gDNA that served as material.

This CDR3 spans 13 amino acids. Germline V lookup: CDR1 MGHDK, CDR2 SYGVNS. Trimming pared 4 bases from V and 9 bases from J, leaving 13 bases between. Seattle researchers signed up patients amid active infection and tracked them longitudinally. Authors' data handling: Estimation of nucleated cell counts was performed using reference gene primer amplification. The method was immunoSEQ multiplex PCR; TCRdb's version includes in-frame clones alone and lacks a portion of them. V and J calls and clone size follow that table, whereas D and trimming were derived from the DNA. The sample includes about 200,000 clones, around four fifths seen only once; the top ten take 0.95%.

The specimen was peripheral blood. The V and J genes are TRBV25-1 and TRBJ2-1; possibly TRBD2 for D (5 bases). The sequence was obtained from a man aged 55-75 years with COVID-19, enrolled during active disease. The CDR3: CASSAREMGEQFF. DNA for the CDR3: TGTGCCAGCAGTGCCCGGGAAATGGGTGAGCAGTTCTTC.